These 29 T cell receptor beta chains were all obtained from the same sample, sequenced in a study of shared clonotypes between healthy human individuals. Repertoires were generated with immunoSEQ multiplex PCR, while TCRdb's copy carries only in-frame clones and drops some. The sample carries under 200,000 clones, about 93% recorded once. The sample taken for sequencing was naive CD4+ T cells sorted from blood. Subset indicated: CD45RA+ positively selected. These receptors all come from a woman aged 25 to 39 in good health.

This clone was seen only once. CDR3 protein: CASSLGGFTEAFF. The CDR3, as DNA: TGCGCCAGCAGCTTGGGGGGGTTTACTGAAGCTTTCTTT. The chain employs TRBV5-1 and TRBJ1-1; TRBD1 might be the D (5 bases). Germline loops: CDR1 SGHRS, CDR2 YFSETQ. V was trimmed by 0 bases and J by 5 bases, leaving 8 bases between them. The CDR3 is made up of 13 amino acids. Full variable domain (remainder filled in from reference TRBV5-1 and TRBJ1-1): KAGVTQTPRYLIKTRGQQVTLSCSPISGHRSVSWYQQTPGQGLQFLFEYFSETQRNKGNFPGRFSGRQFSNSRSEMNVSTLELGDSALYLCASSLGGFTEAFFGQGTRLTVV.

This clone was picked up one time. The chain recombines TRBV6-6 with TRBJ1-2; no firm D call. The CDR3 has 12 amino acids. V was trimmed by 2 bases and J by 2 bases, leaving 3 bases between them. Per germline, CDR1 MNHNY and CDR2 SVGAGI (reference sequence). In DNA, the CDR3 is TGTGCCAGCAGTTACGGGAACTATGGCTACACCTTC. Encoded protein: CASSYGNYGYTF.

This clone was seen just once. This rearrangement joins TRBV6-5 to TRBJ1-2; 7 bases fit TRBD1. The CDR3 has 15 amino acids. V was clipped by 5 bases and J by 3 bases; unmatched bases: 9. CDR1 is MNHEY and CDR2 is SVGAGI in the germline V gene. The CDR3: CASSPGGPGDYGYTF. For the CDR3, the DNA is TGTGCCAGCAGTCCAGGGGGACCCGGGGACTATGGCTACACCTTC.

The chain joins TRBV7-2 to TRBJ1-1, with D possibly matching TRBD1 (5 bases). From germline, CDR1 is SGHTA and CDR2 FQGNSA. The germline V and J ends were trimmed by 8 bases and 4 bases, with 14 bases remaining between them. The CDR3 has 13 amino acids. The CDR3 coding sequence is TGTGCCAGCGGACCGAGGAGGGGCACTGAAGCTTTCTTT. Protein product: CASGPRRGTEAFF.

This sequence joins TRBV28 and TRBJ1-2; 8 bases map to TRBD1. This CDR3 contains 12 residues. With V trimmed by 5 bases and J by 7 bases, 3 bases remained unmatched. CDR1 is MDHEN and CDR2 is SYDVKM in the germline V gene. This chain's CDR3 is CASSTRGLGYTF. In DNA form, the CDR3 reads TGTGCCAGCAGTACCAGGGGGCTTGGCTACACCTTC.

V is TRBV28 and J is TRBJ2-4, with D unclear. Germline CDR1 and CDR2: MDHEN and SYDVKM. This CDR3 region has 15 residues. Trimming took off 5 bases at V and 2 bases at J, with 13 bases between the two ends. The CDR3 region has the DNA TGTGCCAGCAGTCCACCGCTGCGAACCAAAAACATTCAGTACTTC. It yields the protein CASSPPLRTKNIQYF.

This chain connects TRBV4-1 to TRBJ2-5; D unresolved. Germline V lookup: CDR1 MGHRA, CDR2 YSYEKL. V lost 0 bases and J 0 bases, leaving 20 bases between the germline ends. There are 19 residues in the CDR3. CDR3 nucleotides: TGCGCCAGCAGCCAAGAGTCCGGAACGGACCGGAATTACCAAGAGACCCAGTACTTC. Translated: CASSQESGTDRNYQETQYF.

The CDR3 sequence is CASSPGGITDTQYF. The CDR3, as DNA: TGCGCCAGCAGCCCAGGGGGGATCACAGATACGCAGTATTTT. The V gene is TRBV4-1, the J gene TRBJ2-3; possible D gene TRBD1, 7 bases. The CDR3 runs to 14 residues. Per the germline V gene, CDR1 is MGHRA and CDR2 is YSYEKL. Trimming left V 4 bases short and J 2 bases short, with 10 bases between.

V usage is TRBV10-3 and J usage is TRBJ1-5; TRBD1 matches at 9 bases. The CDR3 is 17 amino acids. With V trimmed by 4 bases and J by 4 bases, 11 bases remained unmatched. Germline assignment: CDR1 ENHRY and CDR2 SYGVKD. CDR3 DNA sequence: TGTGCCATCAGTGCCGAGGAAGGGACAGGGTGGAATCAGCCCCAGCATTTT. It translates to CAISAEEGTGWNQPQHF.

This chain links TRBV25-1 with TRBJ2-7, with D possibly matching TRBD2 (6 bases). V was clipped by 10 bases and J by 6 bases, with 19 bases between them. The CDR3 sequence is 13 residues long. Germline values: CDR1 MGHDK, CDR2 SYGVNS. CDR3 sequence reads: CATRRDLGSEQYF. The CDR3 nucleotides read TGTGCCACCCGCCGGGACTTAGGGAGCGAGCAGTACTTC.

The chain uses TRBV7-6 and TRBJ2-3; D remains ambiguous. This CDR3 is built from 14 residues. Trimming shortened V by 2 bases and J by 5 bases, and 11 bases separated the two germline ends. Germline V lookup: CDR1 SGHVS, CDR2 FNYEAQ. In DNA, the CDR3 is TGTGCCAGCAGCTTAAATACGGGCAAAGATACGCAGTATTTT. It codes for CASSLNTGKDTQYF. Using reference TRBV7-6 and TRBJ2-3 for the parts outside the CDR3, the full variable domain is GAGVSQSPRYKVTKRGQDVALRCDPISGHVSLYWYRQALGQGPEFLTYFNYEAQQDKSGLPNDRFSAERPEGSISTLTIQRTEQRDSAMYRCASSLNTGKDTQYFGPGTRLTVL.

The rearrangement joins TRBV5-1 to TRBJ1-5; tentative D call: TRBD1 (6 bases). The CDR3 loop spans 13 amino acids. V was shortened by 0 bases and J by 8 bases, with 9 bases between the two germline ends. Germline assignment: CDR1 SGHRS and CDR2 YFSETQ. This CDR3 is CASSLEGGEPQHF. The CDR3 nucleotides read TGCGCCAGCAGCTTGGAGGGGGGTGAGCCCCAGCATTTT.

The chain uses TRBV5-4 and TRBJ2-7, with 7 bases that match TRBD2. CDR1 SGHNT and CDR2 YYREEE come from the germline V gene (reference sequence). The CDR3 is 14 amino acids. With 4 bases clipped from V and 7 bases from J, the junction kept 11 bases outside the gene matches. CDR3 region: CASSPQGGSNEQYF. The CDR3 nucleotides read TGTGCCAGCAGCCCCCAGGGCGGGAGTAATGAGCAGTACTTC.

The chain links TRBV28 to TRBJ2-7; TRBD2 agrees at 11 bases. Germline V CDR1 and CDR2: MDHEN, SYDVKM. With 6 bases clipped from V and 10 bases from J, the junction kept 5 bases outside the gene matches. CDR3 length: 12 residues. The CDR3 reads CASSGGLAVQYF. The CDR3 DNA reads as TGTGCCAGCAGCGGGGGACTAGCGGTTCAGTACTTC.

Details on this clone: This sample includes further DNA sequences coding for the same CDR3. The chain employs TRBV9 and TRBJ2-7; D perhaps matches TRBD1 (5 bases). The V end lost 0 bases, the J end lost 2 bases, and 9 bases lay between the germline ends. Germline V CDR1 and CDR2: SGDLS, YYNGEE. The CDR3 length is 14 residues. DNA for the CDR3: TGTGCCAGCAGCGTAGGGGGCACACCCTACGAGCAGTACTTC. Translated: CASSVGGTPYEQYF.

The genes are TRBV5-1 and TRBJ1-6; D remains ambiguous. Germline V CDR1 and CDR2: SGHRS, YFSETQ. This CDR3 region has 13 residues. Trimming removed 5 bases at V and 9 bases at J, with 12 bases between. DNA for the CDR3: TGCGCCAGCAGAAACCTAGAGGCTTCACCCCTCCACTTT. This translates into CASRNLEASPLHF.

The chain recombines TRBV28 with TRBJ2-5, with D perhaps matching TRBD1 or TRBD2 (5 bases each). V shed 6 bases and J shed 5 bases, with 7 bases lying between them. This CDR3 is built from 11 residues. The germline V gene has CDR1 MDHEN and CDR2 SYDVKM. CDR3 coding DNA: TGTGCCAGCAGCTGGGGGGAGACCCAGTACTTC. Translating gives CASSWGETQYF.

This chain joins TRBV18 and TRBJ2-3; D perhaps matches TRBD1 (6 bases). Germline V gene data show CDR1 as KGHSH and CDR2 as LQKENI. CDR3 length equals 18 residues. The ends were cut back, 2 bases at V and 5 bases at J, with 23 bases in the middle. The CDR3 region has the DNA TGTGCCAGCTCACCAAGACAGGAGAGTTTATCATACGAAGATACGCAGTATTTT. Protein: CASSPRQESLSYEDTQYF.

The rearrangement joins TRBV7-2 to TRBJ2-7; D is tentatively TRBD1 or TRBD2 (5 bases each). Germline loops: CDR1 SGHTA, CDR2 FQGNSA. V was shortened by 6 bases and J by 0 bases, with 15 bases between the two germline ends. The CDR3 covers 15 residues. The CDR3 region has the DNA TGTGCCAGCAGTCCCGGGACGGGGAGCTCCTACGAGCAGTACTTC. Translation gives CASSPGTGSSYEQYF.

V usage is TRBV7-2 and J usage is TRBJ2-7; D is undetermined. The CDR3 runs to 16 residues. In germline, CDR1 is SGHTA, CDR2 FQGNSA. Trimming took off 1 base at V and 0 bases at J, with 13 bases between the two ends. CDR3 sequence (DNA): TGTGCCAGCAGCTTAGAGGTAGGACGGAGCTCCTACGAGCAGTACTTC. It specifies CASSLEVGRSSYEQYF.

In this sample, this clone turned up once. This sequence joins TRBV5-1 and TRBJ2-1; 9 bases are shared with TRBD2. Germline lookup yields CDR1 SGHRS and CDR2 YFSETQ. The CDR3 contains 16 residues. V lost 0 bases to trimming and J lost 4 bases; unmatched junction nucleotides: 5. The CDR3 DNA follows: TGCGCCAGCAGCTTGGCCACTAGCGGGTCTTACAATGAGCAGTTCTTC. Translating gives CASSLATSGSYNEQFF.

V usage is TRBV6-5 and J usage is TRBJ1-5, with D possibly TRBD1 on 6 matching bases. V dropped 7 bases and J dropped 6 bases, with 19 bases sitting between them. CDR3 length equals 15 residues. From germline, CDR1 is MNHEY and CDR2 SVGAGI. CDR3 bases: TGTGCCAGCACAGAGGGGGACCGTCGTGGTCAGCCCCAGCATTTT. Protein: CASTEGDRRGQPQHF.

The V and J genes are TRBV19 and TRBJ2-2; maybe TRBD1 (6 bases). The V end was cut by 7 bases, the J end by 5 bases, with 14 bases between. CDR1 is LNHDA and CDR2 is SQIVND in the germline V gene (reference sequence). This CDR3 is 14 amino acids long. The CDR3: CASTGRGITGELFF. CDR3 nucleotide sequence: TGTGCCAGTACGGGCAGGGGAATTACCGGGGAGCTGTTTTTT.

This clone appeared once. This chain uses TRBV5-1 with TRBJ2-7, with D possibly matching TRBD2 (5 bases). Germline V CDR1 and CDR2: SGHRS, YFSETQ. The V gene lost 4 bases and the J gene lost 2 bases, with 22 bases spanning the gap. This CDR3 spans 17 amino acids. The CDR3 protein is CASSPRTVPEPTYEQYF. In DNA form, the CDR3 reads TGCGCCAGCAGCCCTCGGACTGTTCCTGAGCCTACCTACGAGCAGTACTTC.

J is TRBJ2-7 and V is TRBV4-2; D may correspond to TRBD1 or TRBD2 (5 bases each). The CDR3 consists of 16 residues. The V end was cut by 4 bases, the J end by 0 bases, with 16 bases between. CDR1 is LGHNA and CDR2 is YNFKEQ in the germline V gene. CDR3 nucleotides: TGTGCCAGCAGCCTCGGGACGACATCAAGCTCCTACGAGCAGTACTTC. It specifies CASSLGTTSSSYEQYF.

This clone was recorded only once. V and J are TRBV2 and TRBJ2-5, with D uncertain. V dropped 7 bases and J dropped 2 bases, with 11 bases sitting between them. Germline V CDR1 and CDR2: SNHLY, FYNNEI. CDR3 length: 13 residues. The CDR3 region is CASTRAFQETQYF. The CDR3 DNA is TGTGCCAGCACCCGAGCGTTTCAAGAGACCCAGTACTTC.

V usage is TRBV9 and J usage is TRBJ2-3; 13 nucleotides match TRBD2. This CDR3 region has 16 residues. The germline gives CDR1 SGDLS, CDR2 YYNGEE. The ends lost 2 bases at V and 2 bases at J; junction bases unmatched: 2. This CDR3 is CASSVGLAGITDTQYF. As DNA, the CDR3 is TGTGCCAGCAGCGTGGGACTAGCGGGAATCACAGATACGCAGTATTTT.

The chain links TRBV30 to TRBJ1-6, with TRBD1 matching 9 bases. Germline V CDR1 and CDR2: GTSNPN, SVGIG (reference sequence). The V segment lost 4 bases and the J segment 9 bases; nucleotides outside the gene matches: 7. This CDR3 is 14 amino acids long. The CDR3 spells CAWTHGTGFSPLHF. For the CDR3, the DNA is TGTGCCTGGACCCACGGGACAGGGTTTTCACCCCTCCACTTT. Filled out from reference TRBV30 and TRBJ1-6, the complete variable domain reads SQTIHQWPATLVQPVGSPLSLECTVEGTSNPNLYWYRQAAGRGLQLLFYSVGIGQISSEVPQNLSASRPQDRQFILSSKKLLLSDSGFYLCAWTHGTGFSPLHFGNGTRLTVT.

V gene TRBV28 combines with J gene TRBJ2-5; a weak D match, TRBD1 (5 bases). The closer fit of TRBJ2-7 to the DNA end suggests the J call may be wrong. The germline V gene has CDR1 MDHEN and CDR2 SYDVKM. The CDR3 has 15 residues. The CDR3 sequence is CASRQVDPRLDEQYF. The CDR3 DNA reads TGTGCCAGCAGACAGGTAGACCCCAGGCTTGACGAGCAGTACTTC.